Each of the 17 T cell receptor beta chains below was sequenced from the same sample in a study of shared clonotypes between healthy human individuals. Sequencing used immunoSEQ multiplex PCR; TCRdb keeps in-frame clones, though not all of them. The sample has about 2,100,000 clones, 85% to 95% seen once. Terminally differentiated effector memory CD45RA+ cells were left out of the naive CD8 fraction, which was CD45RO-negative and positively selected for CCR7. Sequencing used naive CD8+ T cells from PBMCs. The receptors shown here come from a man in his late teens or twenties in good health. Some clones in this sample may be carry-over from other donors' samples.

The gene calls are TRBV5-6 and TRBJ2-3; 9 bases are shared with TRBD1. V lost 6 bases and J lost 0; bases outside the gene matches: 5. The germline V gene has CDR1 SGHDT and CDR2 YYEEEE. This CDR3 spans 15 amino acids. The CDR3 loop reads CASTFGTGSTDTQYF. DNA of the CDR3: TGTGCCAGCACCTTCGGGACAGGGAGCACAGATACGCAGTATTTT.

The table lists this clone with a count of one. The chain employs TRBV13 and TRBJ2-1; D possibly corresponds to TRBD2 (6 bases). The CDR3 is 16 amino acids. Germline values: CDR1 PRHDT, CDR2 FYEKMQ (reference sequence). The V end was cut by 3 bases, the J end by 4 bases, with 16 bases between. CDR3 region: CASSFGVAEWYNEQFF. Written as DNA, the CDR3 is TGTGCCAGCAGCTTTGGGGTAGCGGAGTGGTACAATGAGCAGTTCTTC.

This chain joins TRBV6-4 and TRBJ1-1; a weak D match, TRBD1 (5 bases). The CDR3 length is 14 residues. Per the germline V gene, CDR1 is MRHNA and CDR2 is SNTAGT. Trimming cost V 6 bases and J 3 bases, with 14 bases left between them. The CDR3 DNA sequence: TGTGCCAGCAGACGGGACCCAAGGGACACTGAAGCTTTCTTT. Protein sequence: CASRRDPRDTEAFF.

The chain recombines TRBV7-9 with TRBJ2-5; D possibly corresponds to TRBD1 (6 bases). The V end was cut by 6 bases, the J end by 1 base, with 24 bases between. The CDR3 runs 18 residues. Germline V gene data show CDR1 as SEHNR and CDR2 as FQNEAQ (reference sequence). The CDR3 sequence: CASSPITGQGALQETQYF. CDR3 nucleotide sequence: TGTGCCAGCAGTCCCATTACGGGACAAGGGGCTCTCCAAGAGACCCAGTACTTC.

This chain links TRBV9 with TRBJ1-2, with D maybe TRBD1 (5 bases). V was pared by 2 bases and J by 1 base, with 15 bases between. Germline values: CDR1 SGDLS, CDR2 YYNGEE. The CDR3 spans 16 residues. The DNA for the CDR3 is TGTGCCAGCAGCGTCGCCGGGACGGCTAGTAACTATGGCTACACCTTC. This sequence encodes CASSVAGTASNYGYTF.

CDR3 in amino acids: CASSLAATGGRITEAFF. CDR3 DNA: TGTGCCAGCAGCTTAGCTGCGACAGGGGGTCGGATCACTGAAGCTTTCTTT. This rearrangement joins TRBV7-2 to TRBJ1-1, with 9 bases aligning to TRBD1. The CDR3 spans 17 residues. Per germline, CDR1 SGHTA and CDR2 FQGNSA. Trimming cost V 0 bases and J 4 bases; bases outside gene matches: 9.

This chain uses TRBV10-3 with TRBJ2-3; the D is unclear. Germline V CDR1 and CDR2: ENHRY, SYGVKD. This CDR3 is 13 amino acids long. The V gene lost 3 bases and the J gene lost 3 bases, with 7 bases spanning the gap. The CDR3: CAISDPLTDTQYF. The CDR3 DNA reads as TGTGCCATCAGTGACCCCCTTACAGATACGCAGTATTTT.

This chain links TRBV9 with TRBJ1-2, with a tentative D call TRBD1 (6 bases). The CDR3 spans 15 residues. V dropped 0 bases and J dropped 4 bases, with 13 bases sitting between them. CDR1 and CDR2 from the germline V gene are SGDLS and YYNGEE. DNA for the CDR3: TGTGCCAGCAGCGTAGAGGGAGGGGGATTCTATGGCTACACCTTC. It codes for CASSVEGGGFYGYTF.

The gene calls are TRBV7-9 and TRBJ1-1; D gene unclear. The germline V gene has CDR1 SEHNR and CDR2 FQNEAQ (reference sequence). Trimming pared 3 bases from V and 0 bases from J, leaving 11 bases between. The CDR3 runs to 15 residues. CDR3 in amino acids: CASSFIPEMNTEAFF. DNA of the CDR3: TGTGCCAGCAGCTTTATACCCGAAATGAACACTGAAGCTTTCTTT.

This chain links TRBV7-9 with TRBJ1-1, with a possible D match to TRBD1 (5 bases). Germline values: CDR1 SEHNR, CDR2 FQNEAQ (reference sequence). Deletions cut 6 bases from V and 3 bases from J, with 11 bases between. This CDR3 region has 13 residues. This chain's CDR3 is CASRGDRHTEAFF. In DNA form, the CDR3 reads TGTGCCAGCAGGGGGGACCGGCACACTGAAGCTTTCTTT.

The genes are TRBV23-1 and TRBJ2-7, with a weak D call TRBD2 (7 bases). TRBV23-1 is known as an ORF, though its function is uncertain. The V end lost 4 bases, the J end lost 0 bases, and 13 bases lay between the germline ends. This CDR3 has 15 amino acids. In nucleotides, the CDR3 is TGCGCCAGCAGTCCCGTAGGGGGGGGCTCCTACGAGCAGTACTTC. Translation: CASSPVGGGSYEQYF.

As regards this clone: Other DNA sequences in this sample translate to the same CDR3. The gene calls are TRBV2 and TRBJ2-3; D might be TRBD1 or TRBD2, each matching 5 bases. Germline V gene sequence: CDR1 SNHLY, CDR2 FYNNEI. The CDR3 runs 15 residues. Trimming removed 4 bases from V and 2 bases from J, with 13 bases in between. The CDR3, as DNA: TGTGCCAGCAGTGCGGGGCAGGGAGCCACAGATACGCAGTATTTT. This gives the protein CASSAGQGATDTQYF.

The genes are TRBV25-1 and TRBJ1-1, with D possibly matching TRBD1 (5 bases). This CDR3 is 16 amino acids long. The V gene's germline CDR1 is MGHDK and CDR2 SYGVNS. The V and J ends lost 1 base and 2 bases respectively, with 14 bases between them. The CDR3 loop reads CASSELSGGENTEAFF. The CDR3 DNA reads as TGTGCCAGCAGTGAATTGAGCGGGGGGGAAAACACTGAAGCTTTCTTT.

This rearrangement joins TRBV7-9 to TRBJ1-5; D is ambiguous. Germline CDR1 SEHNR, CDR2 FQNEAQ (reference sequence). This CDR3 has 14 residues. Between the trimmed V and J ends, which lost 7 bases and 0 bases, there was a span of 10 bases. In DNA, the CDR3 is TGTGCCAGCACTAAGACCGATAGCAATCAGCCCCAGCATTTT. This sequence encodes CASTKTDSNQPQHF.

The chain recombines TRBV4-1 with TRBJ2-7; 10 bases fit TRBD1. The CDR3 contains 14 residues. The V gene's germline CDR1 is MGHRA and CDR2 YSYEKL. After removal of 5 bases from V and 3 bases from J, the junction contained 4 bases not matched to a gene. The CDR3 reads CASSFRDRGYEQYF. The CDR3 DNA reads as TGCGCCAGCAGCTTCCGGGACAGGGGCTACGAGCAGTACTTC.

The V gene is TRBV18, the J gene TRBJ1-1; the match to TRBD1 covers 10 bases. V lost 5 bases to trimming and J lost 1 base; unmatched junction nucleotides: 4. Germline V gene lookup returns CDR1 KGHSH and CDR2 LQKENI. The CDR3 loop spans 15 amino acids. CDR3 region: CASSVDRGTNTEAFF. In DNA form, the CDR3 reads TGTGCCAGCTCAGTGGACAGGGGGACGAACACTGAAGCTTTCTTT.

J is TRBJ2-1 and V is TRBV9; 10 positions match TRBD2. J lost 10 bases, V lost 0 bases, and 10 bases had no gene match. CDR1 and CDR2 (germline): SGDLS, YYNGEE. The CDR3 has 16 residues. CDR3 loop: CASSVVGLASRGEQFF. The CDR3 bases are TGTGCCAGCAGCGTAGTGGGACTAGCGTCCAGGGGGGAGCAGTTCTTC.